The entry that follows covers one T cell receptor (beta chain) sequence. Its antigen is still unknown. Here immunoSEQ multiplex PCR was the method, and the copy in TCRdb shows in-frame clones only, minus some. Among approximately 150,000 clones listed, around 89% were seen once. This sample is drawn from a study of T cell responses to AZD1222 COVID-19 vaccine. Study background: Whether given at about 4 or about 12 weeks, second doses were pooled. Study-wide points: Baseline serostatus was positive in only a handful of AZD1222 recipients. Reportedly, nearly half of unique spike TCRs recognized epitopes outside B.1.351/B.1.1.7 mutations. Repertoire sampling happened only post peak T cell response.

The CDR3 loop spans 16 amino acids. Germline CDR1 reads LGHDT; CDR2 reads YNNKEL (reference sequence). Trimming at V came to 2 bases and at J to 7 bases, leaving 7 bases not matched to a gene. The sequence derives from an adult in good health. Sequencing used peripheral blood, obtained on day 0 of AZD1222 vaccination. The J gene is TRBJ2-1, the V gene TRBV3-1 (or the pseudogene TRBV3-2); TRBD1 agrees at 11 bases. The CDR3 region is CASSQFGQGARNEQFF. DNA of the CDR3: TGTGCCAGCAGCCAATTTGGACAGGGGGCGCGAAATGAGCAGTTCTTC.